This passage covers 7 T cell receptor beta chains from one sample sequenced in a study of shared clonotypes between healthy human individuals. The assay was immunoSEQ multiplex PCR, and TCRdb's table has in-frame clones only and misses some. The sample contains around 2,000,000 clones, less than 95% of which appear only once. Naive CD8 cells comprised CD45RO-negative, CCR7-positively selected cells, excluding terminally differentiated effector memory CD45RA+ cells. Sequenced material: naive CD8+ T cells sorted from blood. The receptors stem from a man between 18 and 35 years old in good health.

The V call is TRBV6-5, the J call TRBJ1-4; D remains unclear. Germline CDR1 MNHEY, CDR2 SVGAGI. Deletions cut 6 bases from V and 8 bases from J, with 19 bases between. The CDR3 loop spans 15 amino acids. CDR3 DNA sequence: TGTGCCAGCAGCCCTGGGGAAGTCCGGCGGGAAAAACTGTTTTTT. Residues: CASSPGEVRREKLFF.

Points on this clone: The sample carries other DNA sequences with the same CDR3. The chain links TRBV6-5 to TRBJ2-7; a possible D gene is TRBD1 (6 bases). The CDR3 is 13 residues long. Trimming shortened V by 0 bases and J by 7 bases, and 10 bases separated the two germline ends. The germline CDR1 and CDR2 sequences are MNHEY and SVGAGI. The CDR3 sequence: CASSYSEGEEQYF. The CDR3 nucleotides are TGTGCCAGCAGTTACTCAGAGGGGGAGGAGCAGTACTTC.

The chain has TRBV27 and TRBJ1-6, with D tentatively TRBD1 (6 bases). V dropped 2 bases and J dropped 4 bases, with 9 bases sitting between them. The CDR3 spans 15 residues. Per germline, CDR1 MNHEY and CDR2 SMNVEV (reference sequence). CDR3 DNA sequence: TGTGCCAGCAGTTTACTAGGACAGTATAATTCACCCCTCCACTTT. Protein sequence: CASSLLGQYNSPLHF.

V is TRBV7-8 and J is TRBJ2-1; D is perhaps TRBD1 (6 bases). V lost 5 bases and J lost 4, with 12 bases in between. This CDR3 has 14 amino acids. The germline CDR1 and CDR2 sequences are SGHVS and FQNEAQ. CDR3 protein: CASSIRTAYNEQFF. As DNA, the CDR3 is TGTGCCAGCAGCATTAGGACAGCTTACAATGAGCAGTTCTTC.

A remark on this clone: Its ends do not fully match the called genes, so a read error is possible. V usage is TRBV7-7 and J usage is TRBJ1-4, with a possible D match to TRBD1 (5 bases). CDR3 length: 12 residues. Germline-derived CDR1 and CDR2 are SSHAT and FNYEAQ (reference sequence). CDR3 region: CASSRGPEKLFF. In DNA, the CDR3 is TGTGCTAGCAGCCGGGGACCGGAAAAACTGTTTTTT.

The chain recombines TRBV9 with TRBJ2-7; D not certain. The ends were cut back, 6 bases at V and 4 bases at J, with 14 bases in the middle. Looked up from germline, CDR1 is SGDLS and CDR2 is YYNGEE. CDR3 size: 13 residues. CDR3 region: CASKVPALYEQYF. CDR3 nucleotides: TGTGCCAGCAAAGTCCCGGCTCTATACGAGCAGTACTTC.

This clone showed up just once. The CDR3, as DNA: TGTGCCAGCAGCCAAGATTTAGATTCCTACGAGCAGTACTTC. Translating gives CASSQDLDSYEQYF. This chain links TRBV14 with TRBJ2-7; no definite D call. The germline V gene encodes CDR1 SGHDN and CDR2 FVKESK. The CDR3 is 14 residues long. The V end lost 0 bases, the J end lost 1 base, and 7 bases lay between the germline ends.